Below, 24 T cell receptor beta chains from the same sample are listed, as sequenced in a study of blood T cell repertoires in COVID-19. Libraries were prepared by immunoSEQ multiplex PCR; TCRdb keeps only in-frame clonotypes and omits some of them. The sample records 100,000 to 120,000 clones, over 70% being singletons. The sequencing input was peripheral blood. These receptors all come from a man in his fifties with acute or convalescent COVID-19.

V and J are TRBV6-1 and TRBJ2-1; 9 bases map to TRBD1. CDR1 is MNHNS and CDR2 is SASEGT in the germline V gene. Trimming took 4 bases from V and 8 from J; bases not matched to a gene: 12. The CDR3 spans 16 residues. The CDR3 sequence is CASSGGPGTGRYEQFF. For the CDR3, the DNA is TGTGCCAGCAGTGGGGGCCCCGGGACAGGGAGGTATGAGCAGTTCTTC.

V gene TRBV7-9 combines with J gene TRBJ1-3; TRBD1 is a possible D gene (6 bases). Germline V lookup: CDR1 SEHNR, CDR2 FQNEAQ (reference sequence). The CDR3 covers 18 residues. V was pared by 1 base and J by 0 bases, with 16 bases between. The CDR3 DNA sequence: TGTGCCAGCAGCTTAGAGGGGGAATGGGGGCGCTCTGGAAACACCATATATTTT. Its protein product is CASSLEGEWGRSGNTIYF.

This rearrangement joins TRBV7-2 to TRBJ1-1, with D possibly TRBD1 on 6 matching bases. Germline CDR1 is SGHTA and CDR2 is FQGNSA. The CDR3 contains 15 residues. Trimming cost V 2 bases and J 3 bases, with 13 bases left between them. CDR3 DNA: TGTGCCAGCAGCTTATCGGGGGGGGCGGACACTGAAGCTTTCTTT. It translates to CASSLSGGADTEAFF. The full variable domain, completed using reference TRBV7-2 and TRBJ1-1, is GAGVSQSPSNKVTEKGKDVELRCDPISGHTALYWYRQSLGQGLEFLIYFQGNSAPDKSGLPSDRFSAERTGGSVSTLTIQRTQQEDSAVYLCASSLSGGADTEAFFGQGTRLTVV.

A single count supports this clone. A much larger clone sits a single nucleotide away, making a read error possible. The rearrangement uses TRBV6-5 and TRBJ1-2, with 7 bases that match TRBD1. Per germline, CDR1 MNHEY and CDR2 SVGAGI. With V trimmed by 5 bases and J by 12 bases, 15 bases remained unmatched. CDR3 length equals 14 residues. The CDR3 here is CASSRPGTELGHTF. CDR3 coding DNA: TGTGCCAGCAGTAGACCCGGGACAGAACTAGGCCACACCTTC.

This chain joins TRBV24-1 and TRBJ1-4; perhaps TRBD1 as D (5 bases). V gave up 2 bases and J gave up 3 bases, with 9 bases separating them. There are 15 residues in the CDR3. Germline V lookup: CDR1 KGHDR, CDR2 SFDVKD. The CDR3 bases are TGTGCCACCAGTGATTCCAGGGTATCTAATGAAAAACTGTTTTTT. It specifies CATSDSRVSNEKLFF.

The J gene is TRBJ2-5, the V gene TRBV5-4; tentatively, D is TRBD2 (5 bases). This CDR3 has 13 residues. CDR1 is SGHNT and CDR2 is YYREEE in the germline V gene (reference sequence). V shed 5 bases and J shed 5 bases, with 13 bases lying between them. The CDR3 here is CASRVRGSETQYF. CDR3 coding DNA: TGTGCCAGCAGAGTTAGAGGGAGCGAGACCCAGTACTTC.

This clone was picked up a small number of times. The V and J genes are TRBV3-1 (or the pseudogene TRBV3-2) and TRBJ2-5; 13 bases are a match to TRBD2. Germline CDR1 and CDR2: LGHDT and YNNKEL (reference sequence). This CDR3 comprises 16 residues. V lost 2 bases to trimming and J lost 1 base; unmatched junction nucleotides: 1. The CDR3 DNA sequence: TGTGCCAGCAGCCAACGACTAGCGGGGGGCCAAGAGACCCAGTACTTC. This encodes CASSQRLAGGQETQYF.

The chain uses TRBV5-1 and TRBJ1-2, with TRBD1 matching over 8 bases. Germline CDR1 SGHRS, CDR2 YFSETQ. The CDR3 covers 15 residues. V shed 4 bases and J 1 base; nucleotides not matched to a gene: 6. As DNA, the CDR3 is TGCGCCAGCAGCGACAGGGGAACTCATAACTATGGCTACACCTTC. Protein sequence: CASSDRGTHNYGYTF.

CDR3 coding DNA: TGCGCCAGCAGCTTGGCGCCGGGACAGGGGCTAAATAATTCACCCCTCCACTTT. Protein: CASSLAPGQGLNNSPLHF. The rearrangement links TRBV5-1 to TRBJ1-6; TRBD1 matches 10 bases. Losses at the gene ends were 0 bases for V and 5 bases for J; bases not matched to a gene: 8. This CDR3 has 18 residues. Per the germline V gene, CDR1 is SGHRS and CDR2 is YFSETQ.

This rearrangement joins TRBV28 to TRBJ1-5, with D perhaps TRBD1 (6 bases). Deletions cut 5 bases from V and 4 bases from J, with 12 bases between. The CDR3 is made up of 14 amino acids. CDR1 is MDHEN, CDR2 SYDVKM, per germline. The CDR3 reads CASSPGTMNQPQHF. CDR3 coding DNA: TGTGCCAGCAGTCCCGGGACAATGAATCAGCCCCAGCATTTT.

The chain has TRBV30 and TRBJ1-2; D is perhaps TRBD1 (5 bases). CDR1 is GTSNPN and CDR2 is SVGIG in the germline V gene (reference sequence). The germline V and J ends were trimmed by 2 bases and 8 bases, with 15 bases remaining between them. This CDR3 comprises 13 residues. CDR3 loop: CAWSTAGWRGYTF. The CDR3, as DNA: TGTGCCTGGAGTACTGCAGGGTGGCGCGGCTACACCTTC.

The V and J genes are TRBV5-6 and TRBJ1-5, with 9 bases aligning to TRBD1. V lost 0 bases and J lost 3; bases outside the gene matches: 1. Germline values: CDR1 SGHDT, CDR2 YYEEEE. The CDR3 runs to 15 residues. In DNA form, the CDR3 reads TGTGCCAGCAGCTTGGGACAGGGGGTCAATCAGCCCCAGCATTTT. Encoded protein: CASSLGQGVNQPQHF.

The V gene is TRBV20-1, the J gene TRBJ2-5, with TRBD2 matching 7 bases. CDR1 is DFQATT and CDR2 is SNEGSKA in the germline V gene (reference sequence). The CDR3 is made up of 11 amino acids. Trimming at V came to 5 bases and at J to 4 bases, leaving 1 base not matched to a gene. CDR3 amino acids: CSAGGGETQYF. The CDR3 DNA follows: TGCAGTGCTGGCGGGGGAGAGACCCAGTACTTC.

The chain uses TRBV27 and TRBJ1-2, with D possibly TRBD1 on 5 matching bases. The CDR3 totals 14 residues. Germline lookup yields CDR1 MNHEY and CDR2 SMNVEV (reference sequence). V dropped 4 bases and J dropped 5 bases, with 14 bases sitting between them. The CDR3 reads CASSYSGTEYGYTF. The CDR3 region has the DNA TGTGCCAGCAGTTACTCCGGGACTGAATATGGCTACACCTTC.

To note about this clone: Other DNA sequences in this sample translate to the same CDR3. The J gene is TRBJ1-2, the V gene TRBV4-1; D is perhaps TRBD1 (6 bases). Trimming stripped 4 bases from V and 5 bases from J, with 11 bases between. Per germline, CDR1 MGHRA and CDR2 YSYEKL. This CDR3 spans 13 amino acids. The CDR3 nucleotides read TGCGCCAGCAGCCCCCGTCAGGGGTATGGCTACACCTTC. Residues: CASSPRQGYGYTF.

This clone was recorded once. The chain has TRBV5-4 and TRBJ2-7; the match to TRBD1 covers 10 bases. The CDR3 runs 15 residues. V lost 0 bases, J lost 6 bases, and 6 bases stayed unmatched. CDR1 SGHNT and CDR2 YYREEE come from the germline V gene (reference sequence). The CDR3 DNA follows: TGTGCCAGCAGCTTGGTAGGGACAGGGGATTCCGAGCAGTACGTC. Amino acid sequence: CASSLVGTGDSEQYV.

The V call is TRBV19, the J call TRBJ2-1, with 12 nucleotides matching TRBD2. The germline V gene encodes CDR1 LNHDA and CDR2 SQIVND (reference sequence). The trim removed 6 bases at V and 6 bases at J, leaving 6 bases unmatched. The CDR3 is 15 residues long. DNA for the CDR3: TGTGCCAGTAGGGCCCTAGCGGGGGGGATCAATGAGCAGTTCTTC. This sequence encodes CASRALAGGINEQFF.

This clone was recorded a few times. This chain joins TRBV5-5 and TRBJ2-1; TRBD2 matches at 10 bases. The J segment lost 5 bases and the V segment lost 0 bases, leaving 5 bases of the junction unmatched. Germline-derived CDR1 and CDR2 are SGHKS and YYEKEE (reference sequence). The CDR3 length is 16 residues. CDR3 sequence (DNA): TGTGCCAGCAGCTTGGACAGGACTAGCGGTAACAATGAGCAGTTCTTC. It encodes CASSLDRTSGNNEQFF.

J is TRBJ2-2 and V is TRBV5-1; maybe TRBD1 (5 bases). Trimming removed 0 bases from V and 4 bases from J, with 10 bases in between. The CDR3 is 15 amino acids. Per the germline V gene, CDR1 is SGHRS and CDR2 is YFSETQ. CDR3 loop: CASSLARVGTGELFF. The CDR3 DNA sequence: TGCGCCAGCAGCTTGGCCAGGGTTGGCACCGGGGAGCTGTTTTTT.

This chain uses TRBV5-5 with TRBJ2-2; TRBD1 might be the D (6 bases). The CDR3 runs 14 residues. V lost 4 bases to trimming and J lost 4 bases, with 11 bases between them. Per germline, CDR1 SGHKS and CDR2 YYEKEE (reference sequence). The CDR3 sequence is CASSRGQITGELFF. The CDR3 DNA is TGTGCCAGCAGCAGAGGACAGATCACCGGGGAGCTGTTTTTT.

This clone appeared a single time. DNA of the CDR3: TGTGCCGGCGGGACAGGGGGTGCCGGCGGTGAAAAACTGTTTTTT. This codes for CAGGTGGAGGEKLFF. The V gene is TRBV7-9, the J gene TRBJ1-4; TRBD1 aligns across 11 bases. Germline V gene data show CDR1 as SEHNR and CDR2 as FQNEAQ (reference sequence). The V and J ends lost 11 bases and 7 bases, in that order; junction bases with no gene match: 12. The CDR3 consists of 15 residues.

This clone was observed once. The CDR3 sequence is CASSLCRGSYNSPLHF. For the CDR3, the DNA is TGTGCCAGCAGCTTATGCAGGGGCTCCTATAATTCACCCCTCCACTTT. The rearrangement joins TRBV11-3 to TRBJ1-6; possible D gene TRBD1, 6 bases. The CDR3 loop spans 16 amino acids. Germline assignment: CDR1 SGHNT and CDR2 YENEEA. The ends were cut back, 2 bases at V and 0 bases at J, with 8 bases in the middle.

The chain uses TRBV7-3 and TRBJ2-1, with 8 bases aligning to TRBD2. Losses at the gene ends were 4 bases for V and 9 bases for J; bases not matched to a gene: 17. The CDR3 contains 17 residues. Germline CDR1 reads SGHTA; CDR2 reads FQGTGA. The DNA for the CDR3 is TGTGCCAGCAGCTACTCAGCGGGGGCCGTCGGTGCACCTGAGCAGTTCTTC. It is translated as CASSYSAGAVGAPEQFF. Full variable domain (outside the CDR3, taken from reference TRBV7-3 and TRBJ2-1): GAGVSQTPSNKVTEKGKYVELRCDPISGHTALYWYRQSLGQGPEFLIYFQGTGAADDSGLPNDRFFAVRPEGSVSTLKIQRTERGDSAVYLCASSYSAGAVGAPEQFFGPGTRLTVL.

The chain combines TRBV5-1 with TRBJ1-2, with D perhaps matching TRBD1 (6 bases). The germline V and J ends were trimmed by 4 bases and 7 bases, with 14 bases remaining between them. The CDR3 contains 13 residues. The germline V gene encodes CDR1 SGHRS and CDR2 YFSETQ. The chain's CDR3 is CASSPTGNVGYTF. The CDR3 DNA reads TGCGCCAGCAGCCCCACAGGGAACGTTGGCTACACCTTC.